The rows below give T cell receptor beta chains drawn from one sample of a study of blood T cells in healthy people across ages. Each CDR3 protein is one row after TCRdb ran MiXCR on the 5' RACE reads. Of over 500,000 distinct CDR3 sequences listed, about 50% are singletons. Specimen: blood. These receptors came from an elderly woman in good health. CDR3s include the opening cysteine and the closing phenylalanine or tryptophan. The D gene is left open where the match is weak. Rows give clone size only sometimes, using once, few, many, or a class for an expanded clone.

j_call,d_call,clone_size,cdr3_length,v_call,cdr3_aa,cdr3_nt
TRBJ2-5,-,-,12,TRBV5-6,CASQLSPETQYF,TGTGCCAGCCAGTTGTCACCCGAGACCCAGTACTTC
TRBJ2-3,-,-,14,TRBV10-1,CASTRDTITDTQYF,TGCGCCAGCACACGGGACACCATCACAGATACGCAGTATTTT
TRBJ1-5,TRBD1,-,14,TRBV12-3/TRBV12-4,CASSLGTGVQPQHF,TGTGCCAGCAGTCTCGGGACAGGGGTTCAGCCCCAGCATTTT
TRBJ2-2,-,few,13,TRBV20-1,CSALRDPYGELFF,TGCAGTGCCCTCCGGGACCCCTACGGGGAGCTGTTTTTT
TRBJ2-6,-,few,18,TRBV5-1,CASSREDSYSSGANVQTF,TGCGCCAGCAGCCGAGAGGACAGTTATAGCTCTGGGGCCAACGTCCAGACTTTC
TRBJ1-1,-,-,13,TRBV25-1,CASSPQWGGAAFF,TGTGCCAGCAGTCCCCAGTGGGGGGGAGCAGCTTTCTTT
TRBJ1-2,TRBD1,-,14,TRBV15,CATSRDQGAGGYTF,TGTGCCACCAGCAGAGATCAGGGGGCTGGTGGCTACACCTTC
TRBJ2-1,-,few,13,TRBV7-9,CASSLQGSTFEFF,TGTGCCAGCAGCTTACAGGGGTCAACCTTCGAGTTCTTC
TRBJ2-3,-,many,15,TRBV7-3,CASSLTSSLADTQYF,TGTGCCAGCAGCTTAACTTCTAGCCTGGCAGATACGCAGTATTTT
TRBJ2-1,-,many,13,TRBV7-2,CASSLSKYNEQFF,TGTGCCAGCAGCTTATCTAAATACAATGAGCAGTTCTTC
TRBJ2-7,TRBD2,-,15,TRBV15,CATSNIAGEYDEQYF,TGTGCCACCAGCAATATAGCGGGAGAGTACGACGAGCAGTACTTC
TRBJ2-5,-,many,16,TRBV28,CASSLIGGTAQETQYF,TGTGCCAGCAGTTTAATAGGCGGGACAGCCCAAGAGACCCAGTACTTC
TRBJ2-4,-,-,17,TRBV29-1,CSVVHDFGGITKNIQYF,TGCAGCGTCGTACACGATTTCGGTGGCATCACCAAAAACATTCAGTACTTC
TRBJ2-3,-,-,12,TRBV3-1,CASSQDKDTQYF,TGTGCCAGCAGCCAAGATAAGGATACGCAGTATTTT
TRBJ1-1,TRBD1,-,13,TRBV3-1,CASSQDWDREAFF,TGTGCCAGCAGCCAAGATTGGGACAGGGAAGCTTTCTTT
TRBJ2-3,TRBD2,-,17,TRBV7-2,CASSLARTSGRTDTQYF,TGTGCCAGCAGCTTAGCCCGGACTAGCGGGAGAACAGATACGCAGTATTTT
TRBJ2-3,-,-,14,TRBV11-2,CASSSTDYIDPQYF,TGTGCCAGCAGCTCCACTGACTATATAGATCCGCAGTATTTT
TRBJ2-2,-,once,17,TRBV12-3/TRBV12-4,CASSFWRVTASTGELFF,TGTGCCAGCAGTTTTTGGAGGGTGACAGCGAGCACCGGGGAGCTGTTTTTT
TRBJ2-7,TRBD1,many,14,TRBV10-3,CAISEDRVTYEQYF,TGTGCCATCAGTGAGGACAGGGTGACCTACGAGCAGTACTTC
TRBJ2-6,TRBD1,-,15,TRBV2,CASSEDRGGANVLTF,TGTGCCAGCAGTGAAGACAGGGGTGGGGCCAACGTCCTGACTTTC
TRBJ2-4,TRBD2,-,17,TRBV6-2/TRBV6-3,CASSDPGGGSIKNIQYF,TGTGCCAGCAGTGACCCCGGCGGGGGTTCTATCAAAAACATTCAGTACTTC
TRBJ2-7,TRBD2,-,17,TRBV27,CASSSSRTSGITYEQYF,TGTGCCAGCAGTTCAAGTAGGACTAGCGGGATAACCTACGAGCAGTACTTC
TRBJ1-5,-,many,13,TRBV20-1,CSARDSGNQPQHF,TGCAGTGCTAGAGATAGCGGCAATCAGCCCCAGCATTTT
TRBJ1-5,-,few,16,TRBV18,CASSPFSVGRNQPQHF,TGTGCCAGCTCACCTTTCTCTGTCGGACGCAATCAGCCCCAGCATTTT